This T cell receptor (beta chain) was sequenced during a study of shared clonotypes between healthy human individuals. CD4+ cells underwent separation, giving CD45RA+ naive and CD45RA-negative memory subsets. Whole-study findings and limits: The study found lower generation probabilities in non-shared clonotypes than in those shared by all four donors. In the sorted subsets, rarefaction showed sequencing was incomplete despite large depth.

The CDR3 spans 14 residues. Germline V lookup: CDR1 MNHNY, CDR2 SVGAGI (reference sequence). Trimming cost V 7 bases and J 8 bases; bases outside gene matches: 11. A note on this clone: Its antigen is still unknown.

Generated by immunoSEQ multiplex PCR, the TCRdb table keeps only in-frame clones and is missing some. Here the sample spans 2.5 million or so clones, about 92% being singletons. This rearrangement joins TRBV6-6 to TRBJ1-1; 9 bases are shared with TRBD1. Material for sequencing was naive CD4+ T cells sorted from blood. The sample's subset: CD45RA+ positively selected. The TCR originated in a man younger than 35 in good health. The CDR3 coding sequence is TGTGCCAGCAACCAACAGGGGGCGGTAGGGGAAGCTTTCTTT. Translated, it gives CASNQQGAVGEAFF.